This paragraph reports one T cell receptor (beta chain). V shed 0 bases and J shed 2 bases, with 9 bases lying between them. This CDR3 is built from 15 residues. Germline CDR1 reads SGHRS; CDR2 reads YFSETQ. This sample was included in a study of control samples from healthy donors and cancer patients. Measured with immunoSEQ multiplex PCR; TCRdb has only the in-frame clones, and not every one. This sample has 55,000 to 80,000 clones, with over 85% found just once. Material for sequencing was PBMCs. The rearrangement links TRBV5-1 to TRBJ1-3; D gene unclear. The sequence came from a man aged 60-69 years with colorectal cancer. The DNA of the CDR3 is TGCGCCAGCAGCTTGGACTTCGGGGCTGGAAACACCATATATTTT. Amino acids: CASSLDFGAGNTIYF.